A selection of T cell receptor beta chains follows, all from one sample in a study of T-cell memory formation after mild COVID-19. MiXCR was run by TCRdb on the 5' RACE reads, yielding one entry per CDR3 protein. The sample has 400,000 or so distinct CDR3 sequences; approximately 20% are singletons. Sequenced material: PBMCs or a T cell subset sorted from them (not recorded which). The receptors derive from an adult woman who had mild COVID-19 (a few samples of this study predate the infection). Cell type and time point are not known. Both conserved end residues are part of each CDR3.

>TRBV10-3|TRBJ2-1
CAIRPGGSYNEQFF
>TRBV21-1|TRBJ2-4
CASRPPSGGRRRAKNIQYF
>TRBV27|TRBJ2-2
CASTSGGLTGELFF
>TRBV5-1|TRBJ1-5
CASSLGGYFQPQHF
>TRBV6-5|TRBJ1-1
CASGGREAFF
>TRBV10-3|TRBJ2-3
CAIREGGRPDTQYF
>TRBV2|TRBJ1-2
CASRAGQGAFYGYTF
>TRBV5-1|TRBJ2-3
CASSLDPRTDTQYF
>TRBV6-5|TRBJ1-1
CASSGQGRHTEAFF
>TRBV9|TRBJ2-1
CASSVVSGNYNEQFF
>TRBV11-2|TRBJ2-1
CASSPRTGISYNEQFF
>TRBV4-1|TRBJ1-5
CASSHEVGHNQPQHF
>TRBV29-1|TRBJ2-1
CSVEDKTYRSSYNEQFF
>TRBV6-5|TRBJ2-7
CASSLVGTGNNEQYF
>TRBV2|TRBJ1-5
CASSLGTGGSWVQHF
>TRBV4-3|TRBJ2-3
CASSQDRLETYTDTQYF
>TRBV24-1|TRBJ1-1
CATSELSGLLNTEAFF
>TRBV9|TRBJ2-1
CASSVEADPLEQFF
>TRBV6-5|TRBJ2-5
CASRDRVSPRETQYF
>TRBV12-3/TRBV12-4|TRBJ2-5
CASSSRTSGIETQYF
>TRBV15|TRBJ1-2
CATSTGTGRYGYTF
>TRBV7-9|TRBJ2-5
CASSLGMGHLQETQYF
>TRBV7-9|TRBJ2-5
CASSLVTGEDQETQYF
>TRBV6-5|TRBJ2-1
CASNQYGLAVSYNEQFF
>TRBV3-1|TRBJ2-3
CASSQGDLSWDTQCF
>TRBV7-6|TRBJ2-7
CASSQWGTSSYEQYF
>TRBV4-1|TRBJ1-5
CASSPDRVHQPQHF
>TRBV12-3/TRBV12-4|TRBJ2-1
CASSLRGGYNEQFF
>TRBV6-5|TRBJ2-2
CASNRGGTGTGELFF
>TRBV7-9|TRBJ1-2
CASSLESLLTF
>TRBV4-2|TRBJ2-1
CASSQSGREGDEQFF